Reported below is one T cell receptor (beta chain). The germline CDR1 and CDR2 sequences are SGHNT and YYREEE (reference sequence). The CDR3 contains 14 residues. V was pared by 5 bases and J by 5 bases, with 16 bases between. Here immunoSEQ multiplex PCR was the method, and the copy in TCRdb shows in-frame clones only, minus some. The profile shows tens of thousands of clones, less than 95% of them singletons. The sample originates from a study of control samples from healthy donors and cancer patients. The sequencing sample was made of blood. The chain couples TRBV5-4 to TRBJ1-1; maybe TRBD1 (5 bases). The TCR comes from a woman in her 30s in good health. The CDR3: CASSMGGLGTEAFF. In nucleotides, the CDR3 is TGTGCCAGCAGTATGGGGGGACTGGGGACTGAAGCTTTCTTT.